This entry features one T cell receptor (beta chain) sequence. The V end was cut by 1 base, the J end by 3 bases, with 7 bases between. The CDR3 consists of 13 residues. Germline CDR1 is SGHNT and CDR2 is YYREEE (reference sequence). The data were produced by immunoSEQ multiplex PCR, yet TCRdb's version contains in-frame clones alone and is incomplete. The sample shows some 190,000 clones, around 85% of them seen only once. Two negative PCRs, clearance, or symptom resolution were required of recovered Cohort 3 donors. The data were taken from a study of blood T cell repertoires in COVID-19. This chain joins TRBV5-4 and TRBJ1-2; D gene ambiguous. This clonotype was sampled from a woman aged 25 to 39 who had recovered from COVID-19. Sequencing used PBMCs or T cells enriched from blood (not recorded which). The CDR3 sequence is CASSLRSDYGYTF. CDR3 in DNA: TGTGCCAGCAGCTTGCGTAGTGACTATGGCTACACCTTC.